This record looks at one T cell receptor (beta chain) sequence and its context. Some clones are missing from TCRdb's copy, which holds only in-frame ones; the method was immunoSEQ multiplex PCR. The data contain 80,000 or so clones, under 97% of them singletons. This record comes from a study of technical replicates of blood from several donors. The CDR3 totals 16 residues. Germline CDR1 LGHNA, CDR2 YNFKEQ. The V and J ends lost 0 bases and 8 bases respectively, with 16 bases between them. J is TRBJ1-4 and V is TRBV4-2, with D unresolved. Material for sequencing was T cells isolated from PBMCs. The TCR comes from a human donor in good health. The CDR3 sequence is CASSQDTGGQFEKLFF. In nucleotides, the CDR3 is TGTGCCAGCAGCCAAGATACGGGCGGGCAGTTCGAAAAACTGTTTTTT.